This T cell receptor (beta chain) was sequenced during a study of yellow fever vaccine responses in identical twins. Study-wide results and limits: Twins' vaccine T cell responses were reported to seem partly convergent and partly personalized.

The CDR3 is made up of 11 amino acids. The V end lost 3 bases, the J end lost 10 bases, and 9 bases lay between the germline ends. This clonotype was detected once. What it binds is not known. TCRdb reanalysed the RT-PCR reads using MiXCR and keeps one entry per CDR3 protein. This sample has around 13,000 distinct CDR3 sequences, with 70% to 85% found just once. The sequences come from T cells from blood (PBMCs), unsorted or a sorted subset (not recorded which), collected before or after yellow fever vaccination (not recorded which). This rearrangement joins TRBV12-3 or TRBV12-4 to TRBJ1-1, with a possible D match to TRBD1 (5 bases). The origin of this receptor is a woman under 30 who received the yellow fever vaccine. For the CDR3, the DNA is TGTGCCAGCAGTTTGACCAGGGTAGCTTTCTTT. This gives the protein CASSLTRVAFF.